The rows below give T cell receptor beta chains drawn from one sample of a study of regulatory T cells in long-lasting Graves disease. TCRdb itself ran the multiplex PCR reads through MiXCR, one entry per CDR3 protein. Here the sample spans hundreds of thousands of distinct CDR3 sequences, around 15% being singletons. The same sample was also used in a study of T cells in Graves' hyperthyroidism and ophthalmopathy.

The source material was peripheral blood mononuclear cells (PBMCs), sampled at new diagnosis, from a patient treated with antithyroid drugs. The receptors stem from a woman in her 30s with Graves disease. The CDR3 runs from the conserved cysteine through the conserved F or W. The order of the fields is clone size, D gene, J gene, V gene, CDR3 protein, CDR3 DNA. D genes are given only for firm matches. For some rows the clone size is stated as once, few or many, or as a class when expanded; others skip it.

NA,TRBD2,TRBJ2-1,TRBV7-2,CASSLSGLAGLNEQFF,TGTGCCAGCAGCTTATCTGGACTAGCGGGACTCAATGAGCAGTTCTTC
many,TRBD2,TRBJ2-3,TRBV15,CATSRDIGLAGYTDTQYF,TGTGCCACCAGCAGAGATATCGGACTAGCGGGATACACAGATACGCAGTATTTT
NA,TRBD1,TRBJ1-2,TRBV4-1,CASSQVAGGYGYTF,TGCGCCAGCAGCCAAGTCGCAGGGGGCTATGGCTACACCTTC
many,NA,TRBJ2-1,TRBV2,CASSPDSINEQFF,TGTGCCAGCAGTCCGGACTCTATCAATGAGCAGTTCTTC
NA,NA,TRBJ1-5,TRBV19,CASSPRMKGGDNQPQHF,TGTGCCAGTAGTCCCCGTATGAAAGGGGGAGACAATCAGCCCCAGCATTTT
many,NA,TRBJ2-3,TRBV2,CASISVRTDTQYF,TGTGCCAGCATTAGCGTACGCACAGATACGCAGTATTTT
few,TRBD2,TRBJ2-7,TRBV29-1,CSVATGSGGYEQYF,TGCAGCGTTGCTACAGGTTCGGGAGGCTACGAGCAGTACTTC
many,NA,TRBJ2-3,TRBV7-9,CASSFDTDTQYF,TGTGCCAGCAGCTTCGACACAGATACGCAGTATTTT
many,NA,TRBJ2-7,TRBV28,CASSRPGPYEQYF,TGTGCCAGCAGTCGGCCGGGGCCCTACGAGCAGTACTTC
NA,NA,TRBJ1-3,TRBV30,CTWSVKGTPGNTIYF,TGTACCTGGAGTGTGAAAGGGACACCTGGAAACACCATATATTTT
NA,TRBD1,TRBJ1-1,TRBV3-1,CASSQDGQARNTEAFF,TGTGCCAGCAGCCAAGACGGACAGGCGAGGAACACTGAAGCTTTCTTT
few,NA,TRBJ1-2,TRBV5-6,CASSLDGDLTF,TGTGCCAGCAGCTTGGATGGGGATCTCACCTTC
NA,NA,TRBJ1-2,TRBV15,CATSRVLKVGNYGYTF,TGTGCCACCAGCAGAGTACTAAAGGTTGGCAACTATGGCTACACCTTC
many,NA,TRBJ2-1,TRBV7-3,CASSLRGAYNEQFF,TGTGCCAGCAGTTTGCGGGGCGCCTACAATGAGCAGTTCTTC
many,NA,TRBJ1-4,TRBV6-2/TRBV6-3,CASSYERGEKLFF,TGTGCCAGCAGTTACGAAAGGGGGGAAAAACTGTTTTTT
many,TRBD2,TRBJ2-7,TRBV7-2,CASSITSGFSYEQYF,TGTGCCAGCAGCATCACTAGCGGTTTTTCCTACGAGCAGTACTTC
few,NA,TRBJ2-7,TRBV5-4,CASSERQRTYEQYF,TGTGCCAGCAGCGAGCGGCAGCGCACCTACGAGCAGTACTTC
NA,NA,TRBJ2-7,TRBV19,CASSIRLAWLTYEQYF,TGTGCCAGTAGTATAAGGCTGGCTTGGCTAACCTACGAGCAGTACTTC
many,NA,TRBJ2-7,TRBV11-2,CASSFGAVYEQYF,TGTGCCAGCAGCTTCGGGGCCGTCTACGAGCAGTACTTC
many,NA,TRBJ1-1,TRBV20-1,CSARKAGQRNTEAFF,TGCAGTGCTAGAAAAGCGGGACAACGGAACACTGAAGCTTTCTTT
few,NA,TRBJ2-1,TRBV9,CASRAGLDSYNEQFF,TGTGCCAGCAGGGCTGGTTTGGACTCCTACAATGAGCAGTTCTTC
many,NA,TRBJ2-7,TRBV6-1,CASRPGGSYEQYF,TGTGCCAGCAGGCCCGGGGGATCCTACGAGCAGTACTTC
many,TRBD2,TRBJ2-2,TRBV2,CASSLPGLAGGRIGELFF,TGTGCCAGCAGTCTACCGGGACTAGCGGGAGGGAGAATCGGGGAGCTGTTTTTT
many,TRBD1,TRBJ2-1,TRBV28,CASLDRVIHEQFF,TGTGCCAGCTTGGACAGGGTGATTCATGAGCAGTTCTTC
few,NA,TRBJ2-7,TRBV7-9,CASSLAGFAGRYEQYF,TGTGCCAGCAGCTTAGCCGGTTTTGCAGGCCGCTACGAGCAGTACTTC
many,NA,TRBJ2-1,TRBV7-8,CASSFRHGGNEQFF,TGTGCCAGCAGCTTCAGACACGGGGGCAATGAGCAGTTCTTC
NA,NA,TRBJ2-5,TRBV6-2/TRBV6-3,CASKDQKTLGGTQYF,TGTGCCAGCAAAGACCAGAAGACGCTGGGAGGGACCCAGTACTTC
few,NA,TRBJ1-1,TRBV20-1,CSARGGGGADTEAFF,TGCAGTGCTAGAGGTGGGGGGGGGGCCGACACTGAAGCTTTCTTT
NA,NA,TRBJ1-2,TRBV18,CASSANEGSQNRYTF,TGTGCCAGCTCAGCGAATGAGGGGTCGCAGAATCGCTACACCTTC
once,NA,TRBJ1-2,TRBV29-1,CSVEASGVYGYTF,TGCAGCGTTGAGGCTTCTGGTGTGTATGGCTACACCTTC
NA,NA,TRBJ2-1,TRBV19,CASSQSSAVSSYNEQFF,TGTGCCAGTAGTCAATCTAGCGCGGTAAGCTCCTACAATGAGCAGTTCTTC
many,TRBD1,TRBJ1-2,TRBV6-2/TRBV6-3,CASSNNQGVAIGYTF,TGTGCCAGCAGCAATAATCAGGGGGTCGCTATTGGCTACACCTTC
NA,NA,TRBJ1-2,TRBV7-3,CASSPQGRGYGYTF,TGTGCCAGCAGCCCGCAGGGTAGAGGATATGGCTACACCTTC
NA,NA,TRBJ1-3,TRBV7-2,CASSPIPPVAGNTIYF,TGTGCCAGCAGCCCCATCCCCCCAGTGGCGGGAAACACCATATATTTT
many,NA,TRBJ1-1,TRBV10-3,CAIRQGSTEAFF,TGTGCCATCCGTCAGGGATCCACTGAAGCTTTCTTT
NA,NA,TRBJ2-7,TRBV5-4,CASSLEGSLNYEQYF,TGTGCCAGCAGCTTAGAAGGTTCCCTAAACTACGAGCAGTACTTC